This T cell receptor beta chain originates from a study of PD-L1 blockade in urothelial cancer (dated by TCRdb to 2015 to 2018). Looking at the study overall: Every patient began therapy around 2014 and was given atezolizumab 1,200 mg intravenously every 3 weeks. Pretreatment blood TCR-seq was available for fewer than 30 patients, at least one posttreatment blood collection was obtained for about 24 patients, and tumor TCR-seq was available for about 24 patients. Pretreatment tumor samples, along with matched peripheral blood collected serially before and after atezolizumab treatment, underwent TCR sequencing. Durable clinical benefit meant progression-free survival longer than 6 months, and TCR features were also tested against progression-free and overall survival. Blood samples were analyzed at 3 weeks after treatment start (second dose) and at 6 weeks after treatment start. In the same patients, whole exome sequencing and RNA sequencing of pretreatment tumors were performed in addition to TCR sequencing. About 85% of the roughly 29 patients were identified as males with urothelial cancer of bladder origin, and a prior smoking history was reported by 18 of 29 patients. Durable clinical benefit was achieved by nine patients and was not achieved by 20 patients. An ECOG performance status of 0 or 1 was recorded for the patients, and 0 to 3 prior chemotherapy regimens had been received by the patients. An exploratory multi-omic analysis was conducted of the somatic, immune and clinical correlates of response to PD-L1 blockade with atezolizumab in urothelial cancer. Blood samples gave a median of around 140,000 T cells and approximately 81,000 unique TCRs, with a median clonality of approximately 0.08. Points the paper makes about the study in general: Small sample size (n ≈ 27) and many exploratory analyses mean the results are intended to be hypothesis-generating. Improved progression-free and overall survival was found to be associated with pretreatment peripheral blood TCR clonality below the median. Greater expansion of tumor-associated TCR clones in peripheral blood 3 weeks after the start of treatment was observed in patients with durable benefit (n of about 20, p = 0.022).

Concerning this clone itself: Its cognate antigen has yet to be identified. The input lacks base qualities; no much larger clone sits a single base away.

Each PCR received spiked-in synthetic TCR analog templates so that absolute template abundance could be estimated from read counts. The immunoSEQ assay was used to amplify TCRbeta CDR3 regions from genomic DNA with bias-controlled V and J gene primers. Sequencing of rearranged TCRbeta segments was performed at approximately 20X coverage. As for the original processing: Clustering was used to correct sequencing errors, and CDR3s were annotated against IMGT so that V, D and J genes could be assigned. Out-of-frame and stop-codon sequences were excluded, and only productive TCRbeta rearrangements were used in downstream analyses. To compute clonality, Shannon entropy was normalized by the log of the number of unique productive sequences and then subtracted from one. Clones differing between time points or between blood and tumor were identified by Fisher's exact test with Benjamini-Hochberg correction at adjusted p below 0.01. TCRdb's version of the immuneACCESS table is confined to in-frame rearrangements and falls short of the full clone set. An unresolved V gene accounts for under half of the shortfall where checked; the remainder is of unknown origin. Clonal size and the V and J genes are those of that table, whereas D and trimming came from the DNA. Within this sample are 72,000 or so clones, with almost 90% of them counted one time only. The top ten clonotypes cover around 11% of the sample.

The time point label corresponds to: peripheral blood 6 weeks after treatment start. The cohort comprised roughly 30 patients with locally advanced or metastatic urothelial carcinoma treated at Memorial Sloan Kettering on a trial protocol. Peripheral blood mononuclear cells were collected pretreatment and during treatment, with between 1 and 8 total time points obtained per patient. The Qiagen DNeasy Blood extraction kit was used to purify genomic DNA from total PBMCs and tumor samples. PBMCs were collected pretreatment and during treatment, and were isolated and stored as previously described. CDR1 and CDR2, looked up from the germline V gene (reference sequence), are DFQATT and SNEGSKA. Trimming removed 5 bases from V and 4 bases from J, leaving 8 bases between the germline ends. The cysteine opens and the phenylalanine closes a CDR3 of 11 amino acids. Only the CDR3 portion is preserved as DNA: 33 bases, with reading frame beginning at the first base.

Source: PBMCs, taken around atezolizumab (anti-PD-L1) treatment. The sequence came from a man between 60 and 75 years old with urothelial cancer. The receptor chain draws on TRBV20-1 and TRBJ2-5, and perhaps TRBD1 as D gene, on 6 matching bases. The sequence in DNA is TGCAGTGCTGCCAGGGGAGAGACCCAGTACTTC. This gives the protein CSAARGETQYF.